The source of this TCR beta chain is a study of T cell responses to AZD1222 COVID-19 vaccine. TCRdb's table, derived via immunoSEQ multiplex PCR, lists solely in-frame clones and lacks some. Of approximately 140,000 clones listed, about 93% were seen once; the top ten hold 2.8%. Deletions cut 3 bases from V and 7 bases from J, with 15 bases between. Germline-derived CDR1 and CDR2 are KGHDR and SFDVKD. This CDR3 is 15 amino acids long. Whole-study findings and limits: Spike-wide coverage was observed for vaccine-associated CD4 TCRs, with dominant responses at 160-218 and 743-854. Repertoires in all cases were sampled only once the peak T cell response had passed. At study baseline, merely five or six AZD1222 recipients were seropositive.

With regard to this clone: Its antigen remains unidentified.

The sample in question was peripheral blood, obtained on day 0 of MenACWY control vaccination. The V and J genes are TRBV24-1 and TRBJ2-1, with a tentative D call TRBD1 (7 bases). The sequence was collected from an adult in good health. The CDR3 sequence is CATSDPRQGGNEQFF. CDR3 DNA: TGTGCCACCAGTGATCCCCGACAGGGAGGTAATGAGCAGTTCTTC.